This T cell receptor beta chain is drawn from a study of cytomegalovirus exposure and HLA in healthy donors (dated by TCRdb to 2016 to 2017). Study-wide context: In an earlier analysis of roughly 500 of the donors, less than 350 Gb of sequence data and 95 million to 130 million unique TCR beta sequences from about 180 million T cells were reported. Approximately 330 gigabases of sequencing data and approximately 91 million unique TCR sequences made up an early release that covered about 640 HLA-typed donors. Of the 300 to 500 genotyped donors, 75% to 85% were placed in the genetic ancestry cluster associated with self-reported Caucasian donors. The aim of the study was to test whether cataloging public T cell receptors could identify signatures of past pathogen exposure. The study used immunosequencing to profile the T cell repertoires of about 670 subjects and linked those repertoires to cytomegalovirus serostatus. Along with the roughly 610-subject first cohort, a separate validation cohort of over a hundred different subjects was used. To predict cytomegalovirus infection status, the study combined high-throughput TCR immunosequencing, statistical association of individual TCRs with disease status, and machine learning. A later analysis re-examined previously published TCR beta repertoires from roughly 720 donors and added high-resolution HLA genotyping to investigate patterns of TCR occurrence. Rather than using new phenotypic data, the later analysis identified candidate immune exposures from TCR beta sequences and from how often those sequences occurred across donors. An earlier analysis of 500 to 650 of the donors applied high-throughput TCR beta sequencing to assess whether each TCR beta V gene segment acted as functional or pseudogenic. Donor age, sex, ethnicity and CMV serostatus were compiled alongside the repertoire data. Genome-wide SNP genotypes for about three fifths of the roughly 670 donors were used in a later genetic analysis, which treated that subset as a discovery cohort. All discovery cohort repertoires had been generated on a single sequencing platform. HLA typing included class I and class II loci at four-digit resolution. Typing coverage varied by locus: about 620-640 donors for A, B, C, DRB1 and DQB1; about 520 for DQA1; around 570 for DPA1; approximately 490 for DPB1. Because of strong linkage in the cohort, five DR-DQ haplotypes were treated as single units for association and clustering. On average, over 200,000 unique TCR beta nucleotide sequences were sequenced per donor among 398 genotyped donors of the cohort, with approximately 18% of those sequences being non-productive.

In total, around 600 healthy bone marrow donors made up the cohort. At the time of sampling, all cohort members were nominally healthy, though unrecorded immune exposures were likely present. The donor was CMV seronegative and belonged to the group of 352 seronegative cohort members. Each donor provided a peripheral blood sample, and peripheral blood mononuclear cells were used for TCR beta sequencing. Genomic DNA extraction from the blood cell samples was performed with the Qiagen DNeasy Blood Extraction Kit. The protocol used for the library was the immunoSEQ multiplex PCR assay. The multiplex PCR relied on a mix of 60 forward primers for TCR Vbeta segments and 13 reverse primers for TCR Jbeta segments. A multiplex PCR assay on genomic DNA amplified the CDR3 region of rearranged TCR beta genes. On the Illumina HiSeq System, the amplified TCR beta libraries were sequenced as 87-base-pair reads. As for the original processing: Across the 666 repertoires, a later analysis counted roughly 77 million unique TCR beta chains, 9 million to 14 million of which were shared by at least two donors. To remove PCR and sequencing errors, raw reads were error-corrected and collapsed into unique sequences using a nearest-neighbor algorithm that merged closely related sequences. To assign V, D and J gene segments, CDR3 sequences were aligned to IMGT reference sequences. For a sequence to be retained, at least a six-nucleotide match to both a V gene segment and a J gene segment was required. Rearrangements were classified as productive when the CDR3 lacked stop codons and remained in frame with V and J, and all other rearrangements were classified as non-productive. Following IMGT convention, CDR3 was defined as the stretch from the second conserved V-encoded cysteine to the conserved J-encoded phenylalanine. Sequences without an unambiguous match to a single V gene segment were excluded from the earlier analysis of 450 to 650 of the donors. An earlier analysis of some 500 of the donors classified V segments as functional when productive rearrangements were above 56.7% and as segregating when the standard deviation between donors was above 5%. A statistical classification framework was developed to diagnose cytomegalovirus status using the catalog of TCR beta chain sequences. In a later analysis, V and J genes were assigned by comparing TCR nucleotide sequences against IMGT/GENE-DB human TR gene sequences. A later analysis assigned CDR3 sequences and most-parsimonious VDJ recombination scenarios with the TCRdist pipeline. In a later analysis, each TCR beta chain was defined by its CDR3 amino acid sequence together with its V-gene family, and reads lacking a unique V-gene family were excluded. A later analysis removed several hundred highly shared, low-generation-probability nucleotide sequences to deal with suspected cross-contamination and a sequencing artifact. In a later analysis, a clonal expansion index was calculated for each public chain from normalized within-repertoire ranks of inferred template counts. In a later analysis, generation probabilities were computed with a VDJ recombination model fitted to out-of-frame rearrangements, and the resulting probabilities were checked against IGoR. Hypergeometric tests were used in a later analysis to score TCR-TCR, TCR-HLA and TCR-CMV co-occurrence, with a repertoire-size bias correction applied to the TCR pairs. False discovery rates were estimated in a later analysis by permuting HLA or CMV assignments 20 times. A later analysis grouped co-occurring TCRs with DBSCAN, adding TCRdist sequence similarity when clustering within HLA-allele-positive subsets. For co-occurrence clustering, repertoires with fewer than 30,000 or more than 120,000 public chains were excluded, along with about five repertoires with anomalous nucleotide sharing. TCRdb holds this immuneACCESS table with in-frame rearrangements only. Some clones are missing; in checked studies, unresolved V genes explain under half, and the rest has no known cause. V and J calls and clone size are given by that table; D and trimming were obtained from the DNA. In all, the sample holds 100,000 to 150,000 clones, and about 74% of those were seen once. Of the sample, roughly 1% is held by the ten largest clones.

Points the paper makes about the study in general: Immune exposure information for the cohort was limited to CMV serostatus. A few of the identified cytomegalovirus-associated TCR beta chains were confirmed in vitro to be specific for cytomegalovirus antigens. A later genetic analysis associated a missense DCLRE1C variant with V-gene and J-gene trimming of TCR beta chains, and an independent cohort replicated the association. The study listed approximately 160 TCR beta chains as associated with cytomegalovirus. Cytomegalovirus status was reported to be diagnosed by the classifier with high specificity and sensitivity in both the original and validation cohorts. The authors suggested that the approach could potentially be extended to other disease states and immunological phenotypes. Only TCR beta chains were sequenced in this cohort, and the absence of alpha or paired-chain data limited detectable features. Because HLA typing was missing for some donors at each locus, association tests included only the typed subset. Linkage disequilibrium might explain the correlated functional status among segregating V segments, but an unknown experimental factor could not be ruled out. Across donors, most TCR sequences were observed very rarely, whereas some public TCRs were present in many individuals. A later analysis associated 15,000 or so TCR beta sequences with specific HLA alleles at a false discovery rate of 0.05. In an earlier analysis of around 600 of the donors, most TCR beta V segments were observed in productive rearrangements about 90% or about 30% of the time, broadly matching IMGT annotations. Most CMV-associated TCR beta chains appeared to be HLA-restricted in a later analysis, and the HLA associations seemed to be driven largely by CMV exposure. According to a later genetic analysis, donors in an Asian-associated ancestry cluster had fewer N-insertions in productive TCRs than the roughly 670-donor mean. A later analysis reported that several top co-occurrence clusters appeared linked to parvovirus B19, influenza, CMV and Epstein-Barr virus. Strong co-occurrence of HLA alleles, especially DR and DQ, made assigning TCR associations to individual alleles difficult. Sequencing depth was assumed to be roughly uniform across donors in the presence/absence analyses, though that assumption may not hold. In a later analysis, HLA-associated TCR beta chains showed more clonal expansion and lower generation probabilities than non-associated chains that were equally common. A further reported finding was that TCR beta sequences accurately predicted the HLA-A and HLA-B alleles for most subjects in the first cohort. According to a later analysis, TCR association rates differed among HLA loci, with DRB1 alleles showing the most associated TCRs and HLA-C alleles showing the fewest. Because counts were too low, seventeen rarely observed V segments, including chromosome 9 orphons, were left out of the earlier analysis of 500 to 750 of the donors. A cluster of highly shared sequence variants was judged likely to be a technical artifact of the sequencing pipeline.

Turning to this clone: The target of this receptor is not known. Base qualities are not at hand, and no much larger clone is one base apart. The sample contains more than one DNA sequence encoding this CDR3.

The sequencing input was PBMCs. This TCR was sampled from a woman aged 55 to 70 in good health and CMV-seronegative.

Here is the DNA: TGCGCCAGCAGTATAGCGGGAGGGCACACCGGGGAGCTGTTTTTT. Translation gives CASSIAGGHTGELFF. The chain is assembled from TRBV5-1 and TRBJ2-2, with TRBD2 matching 11 junction bases. After removal of 5 bases from V and 3 bases from J, the junction retains 3 bases not matched to a gene. Reading from cysteine to phenylalanine, the CDR3 counts 15 amino acids. The kept DNA is CDR3 alone, 45 bases in frame from the first base. As encoded in the germline V gene, CDR1 is SGHRS while CDR2 is YFSETQ.